The T cell receptor beta chain described here comes from a study of cytomegalovirus exposure and HLA in healthy donors. A few counts support this clone. Trimming removed 0 bases from V and 5 bases from J, with 14 bases in between. CDR1 and CDR2 (germline): LGHNA, YNFKEQ. The CDR3 is 16 residues long. Vbeta (60) and Jbeta (13) primers were used in the PCR. The data were produced by immunoSEQ multiplex PCR, yet TCRdb's version contains in-frame clones alone and is incomplete. The sample includes approximately 120,000 clones, roughly 74% of them seen just once. The V gene is TRBV4-2, the J gene TRBJ2-1; D may be TRBD1 (5 bases). Source material: PBMCs. The source of this sequence is a woman aged 45-65 years in good health and CMV-seropositive. The DNA for the CDR3 is TGTGCCAGCAGCCAAGATGTGCAGGGAACTAACAATGAGCAGTTCTTC. This translates into CASSQDVQGTNNEQFF.